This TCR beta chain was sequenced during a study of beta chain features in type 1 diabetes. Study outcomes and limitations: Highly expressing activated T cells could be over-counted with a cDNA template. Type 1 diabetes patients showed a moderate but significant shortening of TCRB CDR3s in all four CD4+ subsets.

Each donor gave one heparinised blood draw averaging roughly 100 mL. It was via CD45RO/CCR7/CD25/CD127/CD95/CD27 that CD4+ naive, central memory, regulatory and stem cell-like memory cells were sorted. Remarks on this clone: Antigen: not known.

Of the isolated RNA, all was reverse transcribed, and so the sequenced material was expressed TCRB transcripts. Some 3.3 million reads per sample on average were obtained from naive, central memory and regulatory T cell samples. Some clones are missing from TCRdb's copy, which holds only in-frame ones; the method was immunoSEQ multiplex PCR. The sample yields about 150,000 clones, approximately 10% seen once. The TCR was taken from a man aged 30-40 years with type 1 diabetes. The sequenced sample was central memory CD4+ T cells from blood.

Here the CDR3 reads CASRTGGGTDTQYF. DNA for the CDR3: TGTGCCAGTAGGACGGGGGGGGGCACAGATACGCAGTATTTT. The chain uses TRBV19 and TRBJ2-3; 8 bases align to TRBD2. The CDR3 has 14 amino acids. CDR1 is LNHDA, CDR2 SQIVND, per germline (reference sequence). Unmatched junction bases numbered 3, after V lost 6 bases and J lost 1 base. Full variable domain (remainder filled in from reference TRBV19 and TRBJ2-3): DGGITQSPKYLFRKEGQNVTLSCEQNLNHDAMYWYRQDPGQGLRLIYYSQIVNDFQKGDIAEGYSVSREKKESFPLTVTSAQKNPTAFYLCASRTGGGTDTQYFGPGTRLTVL.